A single sample gave rise to the 15 T cell receptor beta chains below, sequenced in a study of beta chain features in type 1 diabetes. Study results and caveats: Among all four CD4+ subsets, Type 1 diabetes patients had TCRB CDR3s that were moderately but significantly shorter.

Which antigens these TCRs recognize remains unknown. Since all of the isolated RNA was reverse transcribed, expressed TCRB transcripts were what got sequenced. Using immunoSEQ multiplex PCR, the repertoire was profiled, and TCRdb retains in-frame clones only, with some absent. Among 200,000 to 250,000 clones listed, approximately 15% were seen once. The material sequenced was naive CD4+ T cells from blood. Source of these receptors: a man aged 25-40 years with type 1 diabetes.

This clone was found a few times. The chain joins TRBV29-1 to TRBJ1-5; possibly TRBD1 for D (5 bases). Trimming removed 6 bases from V and 1 base from J, with 13 bases in between. CDR1 and CDR2 (germline): SQVTM, ANQGSEA. The CDR3 has 14 amino acids. The CDR3 protein is CSVAPGGSNQPQHF. The CDR3 DNA reads as TGCAGCGTAGCGCCCGGGGGAAGCAATCAGCCCCAGCATTTT.

The chain has TRBV11-2 and TRBJ1-6, with D possibly matching TRBD1 (5 bases). Trimming pared 5 bases from V and 0 bases from J, leaving 8 bases between. CDR1 is SGHAT and CDR2 is FQNNGV in the germline V gene. The CDR3 consists of 15 residues. DNA of the CDR3: TGTGCCAGCAGCCTCGACAGCTCCTATAATTCACCCCTCCACTTT. As protein: CASSLDSSYNSPLHF.

This chain uses TRBV2 with TRBJ2-7; 7 bases align to TRBD2. The CDR3 spans 15 residues. Germline CDR1 is SNHLY and CDR2 is FYNNEI. V shed 5 bases and J 1 base; nucleotides not matched to a gene: 8. The CDR3 reads CASSPQAGSSYEQYF. The CDR3 region has the DNA TGTGCCAGCAGTCCGCAAGCGGGGAGTTCCTACGAGCAGTACTTC. Full variable domain (missing parts from reference TRBV2 and TRBJ2-7): EPEVTQTPSHQVTQMGQEVILRCVPISNHLYFYWYRQILGQKVEFLVSFYNNEISEKSEIFDDQFSVERPDGSNFTLKIRSTKLEDSAMYFCASSPQAGSSYEQYFGPGTRLTVT.

The chain joins TRBV19 to TRBJ1-2; D is undetermined. V was trimmed by 2 bases and J by 3 bases, leaving 7 bases between them. From germline, CDR1 is LNHDA and CDR2 SQIVND (reference sequence). This CDR3 contains 13 residues. CDR3 sequence reads: CASSIYTDYGYTF. CDR3 nucleotides: TGTGCCAGTAGTATATACACAGACTATGGCTACACCTTC. Combining the CDR3 with reference TRBV19 and TRBJ1-2 gives the whole variable domain DGGITQSPKYLFRKEGQNVTLSCEQNLNHDAMYWYRQDPGQGLRLIYYSQIVNDFQKGDIAEGYSVSREKKESFPLTVTSAQKNPTAFYLCASSIYTDYGYTFGSGTRLTVV.

The J gene is TRBJ2-1, the V gene TRBV5-4; 8 nucleotides agree with TRBD1. The V gene's germline CDR1 is SGHNT and CDR2 YYREEE (reference sequence). After removal of 5 bases from V and 4 bases from J, the junction contained 8 bases not matched to a gene. This CDR3 region has 15 residues. In nucleotides, the CDR3 is TGTGCCAGCAGGGAGCAGGGGGCGGAATACAATGAGCAGTTCTTC. Translating it yields CASREQGAEYNEQFF.

This clone was seen only a few times. The CDR3 bases are TGTGCCAGCAGCTCCGCCGTCGAGGGCGCCGGCTACACCTTC. Its protein product is CASSSAVEGAGYTF. The V gene is TRBV7-9, the J gene TRBJ1-2; D is unclear. Germline V lookup: CDR1 SEHNR, CDR2 FQNEAQ (reference sequence). V was clipped by 4 bases and J by 8 bases, with 17 bases between them. The CDR3 consists of 14 residues.

The V gene is TRBV11-2, the J gene TRBJ2-3; no reliable D call. Trimming took 6 bases from V and 0 from J, leaving 13 bases between them. Looked up from germline, CDR1 is SGHAT and CDR2 is FQNNGV. CDR3 length: 15 amino acids. CDR3 nucleotides: TGTGCCAGCAGACGCACTGAGCTCAGCACAGATACGCAGTATTTT. Residues: CASRRTELSTDTQYF.

This clone has a handful of counts. The chain couples TRBV7-9 to TRBJ2-2, with 9 bases matching TRBD1. V shed 3 bases, J shed 4 bases, and the junction held 6 bases outside the gene matches. Germline assignment: CDR1 SEHNR and CDR2 FQNEAQ (reference sequence). This CDR3 is built from 16 residues. The CDR3, as DNA: TGTGCCAGCAGCTTTCGGACAGGGGCTGGCACCGGGGAGCTGTTTTTT. It is translated as CASSFRTGAGTGELFF.

There are a few counts of this clone. The junction does not match germline at one end; this may be a read error. The V and J genes are TRBV27 and TRBJ2-7; 10 bases are a match to TRBD1. The CDR3 contains 17 residues. Germline values: CDR1 MNHEY, CDR2 SMNVEV (reference sequence). The CDR3 nucleotides read TGTGCCAGCAGTATCCGAAACCGGGACAGGGGTTCCTGCGAGCAGTACTTC. Translation gives CASSIRNRDRGSCEQYF.

The chain joins TRBV10-3 to TRBJ2-2, with 10 bases lining up with TRBD1. The germline V gene encodes CDR1 ENHRY and CDR2 SYGVKD. Losses at the gene ends were 4 bases for V and 5 bases for J; bases not matched to a gene: 10. The CDR3 extends over 17 amino acids. CDR3 protein: CAISAGTGVTGTGELFF. DNA of the CDR3: TGTGCCATCAGTGCAGGGACAGGGGTCACGGGGACCGGGGAGCTGTTTTTT.

The chain couples TRBV5-6 to TRBJ1-2, with D perhaps TRBD1 (6 bases). V gave up 5 bases and J gave up 6 bases, with 14 bases separating them. The CDR3 totals 13 residues. The germline V gene has CDR1 SGHDT and CDR2 YYEEEE. The chain's CDR3 is CASRVQGRDGYTF. The DNA of the CDR3 is TGTGCCAGCAGGGTACAGGGCCGCGATGGCTACACCTTC.

This chain joins TRBV6-6 and TRBJ1-5, with D hard to call. V was cut by 6 bases and J by 3 bases, with 9 bases left in between. This CDR3 comprises 13 residues. Per germline, CDR1 MNHNY and CDR2 SVGAGI (reference sequence). The CDR3 reads CASSQEINQPQHF. DNA for the CDR3: TGTGCCAGCAGCCAGGAAATCAATCAGCCCCAGCATTTT.

The J gene is TRBJ2-1, the V gene TRBV27, with TRBD1 identical over 7 bases. Trimming removed 11 bases from V and 1 base from J; junction bases left unmatched: 8. Germline CDR1 and CDR2: MNHEY and SMNVEV (reference sequence). This CDR3 has 14 amino acids. CDR3 nucleotide sequence: TGTGCCGGACGCCTGGACAGGTCCTACAATGAGCAGTTCTTC. This encodes CAGRLDRSYNEQFF.

The chain carries TRBV7-9 and TRBJ2-7; 9 nucleotides align to TRBD1. In germline, CDR1 is SEHNR, CDR2 FQNEAQ (reference sequence). With 5 bases clipped from V and 2 bases from J, the junction kept 7 bases outside the gene matches. The CDR3 contains 15 residues. The CDR3, as DNA: TGTGCCAGCAGCCGGTCCGGGACAGGGACCTACGAGCAGTACTTC. Translation: CASSRSGTGTYEQYF.

Concerning this clone itself: The sample has other DNA sequences that encode this CDR3 too. The V gene is TRBV5-1, the J gene TRBJ2-1; a possible D gene is TRBD1 (6 bases). CDR1 and CDR2 (germline): SGHRS, YFSETQ. The CDR3 contains 15 residues. The ends were cut back, 2 bases at V and 1 base at J, with 10 bases in the middle. This CDR3 reads CASSFQGLSYNEQFF. Written as DNA, the CDR3 is TGCGCCAGCAGCTTTCAGGGGCTTTCCTACAATGAGCAGTTCTTC.